These 10 T cell receptor beta chains came from one sample sequenced in a study of tumor and adjacent non-tumor tissue in lung cancer. A modified ARM-PCR protocol with three rounds of nested PCR amplified TCRbeta. TCRdb reprocessed the multiplex PCR reads with MiXCR, giving one entry per CDR3 protein. The data show more than 85,000 distinct CDR3 sequences, approximately 87% seen once. RNA was extracted from bulk tissue without any cell sorting. Sequenced: lung tumor tissue. The receptors shown here come from a man between 65 and 79 years old with non-small cell lung cancer.

Turning to this clonotype: Relative to the germline gene, one junction end is altered; a read error may explain this. This chain uses TRBV13 with TRBJ2-7, with unresolved D. There are 15 residues in the CDR3. Germline loops: CDR1 PRHDT, CDR2 FYEKMQ (reference sequence). CDR3: CSSSAQMLETYEQYF. CDR3 nucleotides: TGTTCCAGCAGCGCGCAGATGCTGGAGACCTACGAGCAGTACTTC.

This clonotype was seen at least ten times. The V and J genes are TRBV12-3 or TRBV12-4 and TRBJ2-5, with D unclear. V lost 2 bases to trimming and J lost 5 bases, with 6 bases between them. The CDR3 length is 12 residues. The CDR3: CASSLSPETQYF. CDR3 in DNA: TGTGCCAGCAGTTTAAGCCCCGAGACCCAGTACTTC.

The V call is TRBV5-4, the J call TRBJ2-7, with D possibly matching TRBD1 (6 bases). Germline lookup yields CDR1 SGHNT and CDR2 YYREEE (reference sequence). The CDR3 is 14 amino acids. Trimming shortened V by 9 bases and J by 2 bases, and 18 bases separated the two germline ends. In DNA form, the CDR3 reads TGTGCCAATAGCCCGTGGACAGTAGCCTACGAGCAGTACTTC. Translation: CANSPWTVAYEQYF.

In the case of this clonotype: As the CDR3 is not closed by the conserved phenylalanine or tryptophan, this likely results from a read error. J is TRBJ2-7 and V is TRBV10-1; unclear D gene. The CDR3 runs 13 residues. Germline V gives CDR1 WNHNN, CDR2 SYGVQD (reference sequence). This CDR3 reads CASSESGVYEQYL. As DNA, the CDR3 is TGTGCCAGCAGTGAGTCGGGCGTCTACGAGCAGTACCTC.

The genes are TRBV20-1 and TRBJ1-1; D is unclear. The CDR3 runs 15 residues. V shed 2 bases and J shed 4 bases, with 17 bases lying between them. The germline V gene has CDR1 DFQATT and CDR2 SNEGSKA (reference sequence). CDR3 protein: CSARNLERVGTEAFF. The DNA of the CDR3 is TGCAGTGCTAGAAATCTTGAAAGGGTAGGCACTGAAGCTTTCTTT.

This sequence joins TRBV6-5 and TRBJ2-2, with D perhaps matching TRBD2 (5 bases). Germline CDR1 reads MNHEY; CDR2 reads SVGAGI. The V gene lost 6 bases and the J gene lost 3 bases, with 17 bases spanning the gap. CDR3 length: 16 amino acids. CDR3 coding DNA: TGTGCCAGCAGCCTCAAAGCGAAGGAGGACACCGGGGAGCTGTTTTTT. This codes for CASSLKAKEDTGELFF.

This clonotype was observed a few times. The genes are TRBV29-1 and TRBJ2-1, with 11 bases identical to TRBD2. Per the germline V gene, CDR1 is SQVTM and CDR2 is ANQGSEA. With V trimmed by 6 bases and J by 9 bases, 7 bases remained unmatched. This CDR3 spans 13 amino acids. The DNA of the CDR3 is TGCAGCGTCCTGGGGACTAGCGGAATTGAGCAGTTCTTC. Amino acids: CSVLGTSGIEQFF.

This clonotype was detected a few times. The rearrangement links TRBV4-3 to TRBJ1-2; D uncertain. In germline, CDR1 is LGHNA, CDR2 YSLEER. The CDR3 has 14 amino acids. Deletions cut 4 bases from V and 4 bases from J, with 13 bases between. CDR3 sequence (DNA): TGCGCCAGCAGCCGAGCCATGGAAGCCTATGGCTACACCTTC. Protein product: CASSRAMEAYGYTF.

Note on this clonotype: No conserved phenylalanine or tryptophan is present at the end of the CDR3, so a read error is the likely explanation. This chain uses TRBV10-3 with TRBJ2-7, with TRBD1 matching 7 bases. Looked up from germline, CDR1 is ENHRY and CDR2 is SYGVKD. There are 13 residues in the CDR3. The chain's CDR3 is CAIRETGFNDQYY. CDR3 DNA sequence: TGTGCCATCAGGGAGACAGGGTTCAACGACCAGTACTAC.

Note on this clonotype: Given a much more abundant clone one base away, this may be a read error. The CDR3 bases are TGTGCCAGCAGTCACATGGAATTTGAAGCTTTCTTT. Translation gives CASSHMEFEAFF. The chain uses TRBV7-9 and TRBJ1-1, with D uncertain. V dropped 6 bases and J dropped 7 bases, with 12 bases sitting between them. The germline V gene has CDR1 SEHNR and CDR2 FQNEAQ (reference sequence). This CDR3 contains 12 residues.